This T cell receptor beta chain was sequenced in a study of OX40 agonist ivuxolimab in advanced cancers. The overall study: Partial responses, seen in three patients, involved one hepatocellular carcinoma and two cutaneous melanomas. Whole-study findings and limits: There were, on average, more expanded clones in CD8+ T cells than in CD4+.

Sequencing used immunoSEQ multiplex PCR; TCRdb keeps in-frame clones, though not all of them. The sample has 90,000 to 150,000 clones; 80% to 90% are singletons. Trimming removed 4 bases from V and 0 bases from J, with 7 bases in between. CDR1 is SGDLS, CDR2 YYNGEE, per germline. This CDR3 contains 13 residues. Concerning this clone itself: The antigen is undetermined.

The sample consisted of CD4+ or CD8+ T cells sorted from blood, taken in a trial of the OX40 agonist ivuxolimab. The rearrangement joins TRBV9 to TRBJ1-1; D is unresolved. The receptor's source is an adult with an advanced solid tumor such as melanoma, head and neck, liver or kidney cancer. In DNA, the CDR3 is TGTGCCAGCAGCCCCCAACTGAACACTGAAGCTTTCTTT. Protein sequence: CASSPQLNTEAFF.